The 7 T cell receptor beta chains in this list originate from one sample, sequenced in a study of vaccination effects on CD4 cells after COVID-19. The data were produced by immunoSEQ multiplex PCR, yet TCRdb's version contains in-frame clones alone and is incomplete. The data hold around 50,000 clones, with 74% observed a single time. Once cultured for 10 days, the cells underwent separation to obtain CD4+ T cells. The person had PCR-confirmed SARS-CoV-2 infection between March and December 2020. The vaccine given was either BNT162b2 or mRNA-1273, in two doses. These TCRs are of unknown antigen specificity. Sample: CD4+ T cells from PBMCs cultured without peptide, taken after COVID-19 vaccination. These TCRs come from a human donor who had a prior SARS-CoV-2 infection.

The chain employs TRBV20-1 and TRBJ1-1; D call uncertain. The V end was cut by 3 bases, the J end by 7 bases, with 21 bases between. The CDR3 has 15 amino acids. Germline V gene data show CDR1 as DFQATT and CDR2 as SNEGSKA (reference sequence). CDR3 bases: TGCAGTGCTAGTCTTCCCGGGTGGTATGTGGATGAAGCTTTCTTT. Protein: CSASLPGWYVDEAFF.

In DNA form, the CDR3 reads TGTGCCTGGAGTGAACCGGGACAGGGGGGCACTGAAGCTTTCTTT. Its translation: CAWSEPGQGGTEAFF. The chain links TRBV30 to TRBJ1-1; 11 nucleotides match TRBD1. The CDR3 has 15 amino acids. CDR1 is GTSNPN, CDR2 SVGIG, per germline (reference sequence). After removal of 1 base from V and 4 bases from J, the junction contained 5 bases not matched to a gene.

The V gene is TRBV7-8, the J gene TRBJ2-1, with a possible D match to TRBD2 (7 bases). The germline V and J ends were trimmed by 4 bases and 5 bases, with 24 bases remaining between them. This CDR3 comprises 18 residues. Germline V gives CDR1 SGHVS, CDR2 FQNEAQ. The chain's CDR3 is CASSSLYIEGGPNNEQFF. Written as DNA, the CDR3 is TGTGCCAGCAGCTCCCTGTACATCGAGGGGGGGCCCAACAATGAGCAGTTCTTC.

Only one count was recorded for this clone. Relative to the germline gene, one junction end is altered; a read error may explain this. The CDR3 loop reads CASSSGHLSWVF. DNA of the CDR3: TGTGCCAGCAGTTCGGGACATTTAAGTTGGGTTTTT. This sequence joins TRBV6-5 and TRBJ1-1; possible D gene TRBD1, 6 bases. The germline V gene encodes CDR1 MNHEY and CDR2 SVGAGI. There are 12 residues in the CDR3.

This chain uses TRBV6-5 with TRBJ2-7; 7 positions agree with TRBD1. The length of the CDR3 is 14 residues. The germline CDR1 and CDR2 sequences are MNHEY and SVGAGI. With 6 bases clipped from V and 6 bases from J, the junction kept 11 bases outside the gene matches. The CDR3 is CASRDPLTGREQYF. CDR3 DNA sequence: TGTGCCAGCAGAGACCCCTTGACAGGGCGCGAGCAGTACTTC.

The chain recombines TRBV7-2 with TRBJ2-5, with D unresolved. The V and J ends lost 5 bases and 9 bases respectively, with 22 bases between them. CDR1 SGHTA and CDR2 FQGNSA come from the germline V gene. The CDR3 is made up of 15 amino acids. The CDR3 is CASSRSMLVSAAQYF. CDR3 bases: TGTGCCAGCAGCCGGAGCATGCTAGTTTCGGCCGCCCAGTACTTC. Supplemented by reference TRBV7-2 and TRBJ2-5, the full variable domain reads GAGVSQSPSNKVTEKGKDVELRCDPISGHTALYWYRQSLGQGLEFLIYFQGNSAPDKSGLPSDRFSAERTGGSVSTLTIQRTQQEDSAVYLCASSRSMLVSAAQYFGPGTRLLVL.

The chain is built from TRBV19 and TRBJ2-1; 8 nucleotides align to TRBD1. This CDR3 has 15 residues. Trimming at V came to 6 bases and at J to 2 bases, leaving 6 bases not matched to a gene. CDR1 is LNHDA, CDR2 SQIVND, per germline (reference sequence). The CDR3 region is CASRKKQGAYNEQFF. The CDR3 nucleotides read TGTGCCAGTAGGAAAAAACAGGGGGCCTACAATGAGCAGTTCTTC.